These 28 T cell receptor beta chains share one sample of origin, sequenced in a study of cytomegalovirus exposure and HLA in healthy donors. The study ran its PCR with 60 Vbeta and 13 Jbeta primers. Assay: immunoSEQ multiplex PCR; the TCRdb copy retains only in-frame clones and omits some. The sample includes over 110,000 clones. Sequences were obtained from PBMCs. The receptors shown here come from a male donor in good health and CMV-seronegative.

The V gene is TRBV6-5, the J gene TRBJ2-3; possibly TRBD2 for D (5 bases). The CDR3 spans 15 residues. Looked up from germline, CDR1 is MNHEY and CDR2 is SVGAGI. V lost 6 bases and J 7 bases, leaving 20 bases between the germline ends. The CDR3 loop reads CASSPLGGPRNTQYF. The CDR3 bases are TGTGCCAGCAGCCCTCTTGGAGGTCCACGGAATACGCAGTATTTT.

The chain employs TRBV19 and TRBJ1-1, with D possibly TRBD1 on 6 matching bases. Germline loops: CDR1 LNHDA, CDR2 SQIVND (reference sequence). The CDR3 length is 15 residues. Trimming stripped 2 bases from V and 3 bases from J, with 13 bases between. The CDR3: CASSIYRVVDTEAFF. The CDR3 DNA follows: TGTGCCAGTAGTATATACAGGGTCGTGGACACTGAAGCTTTCTTT.

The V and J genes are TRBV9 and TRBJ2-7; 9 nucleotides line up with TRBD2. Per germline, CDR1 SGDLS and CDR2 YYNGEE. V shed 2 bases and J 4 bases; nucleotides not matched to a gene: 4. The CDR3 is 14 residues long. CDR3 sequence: CASSVSGSGYEQYF. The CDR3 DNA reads TGTGCCAGCAGCGTTAGCGGGAGTGGGTACGAGCAGTACTTC.

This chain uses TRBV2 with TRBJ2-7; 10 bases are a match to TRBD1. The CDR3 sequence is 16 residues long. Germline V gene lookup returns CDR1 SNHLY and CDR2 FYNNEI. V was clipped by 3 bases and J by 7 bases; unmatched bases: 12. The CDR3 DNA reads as TGTGCCAGCAGTGATTGGCATCGACAGGGGGCGGATGAGCAGTACTTC. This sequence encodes CASSDWHRQGADEQYF.

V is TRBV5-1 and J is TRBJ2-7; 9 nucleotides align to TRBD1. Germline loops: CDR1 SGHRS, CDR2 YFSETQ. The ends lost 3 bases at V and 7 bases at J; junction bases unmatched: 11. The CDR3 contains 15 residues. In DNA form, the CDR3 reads TGCGCCAGCAGCTGGGGACAGGGCTTTTCAGAGGAGCAGTACTTC. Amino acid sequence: CASSWGQGFSEEQYF.

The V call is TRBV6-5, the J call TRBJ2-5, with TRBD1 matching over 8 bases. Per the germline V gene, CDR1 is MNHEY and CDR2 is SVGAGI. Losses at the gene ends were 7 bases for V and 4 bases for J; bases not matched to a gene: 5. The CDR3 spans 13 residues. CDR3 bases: TGTGCCAGCACCGGACAGGGAAGAGAGACCCAGTACTTC. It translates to CASTGQGRETQYF.

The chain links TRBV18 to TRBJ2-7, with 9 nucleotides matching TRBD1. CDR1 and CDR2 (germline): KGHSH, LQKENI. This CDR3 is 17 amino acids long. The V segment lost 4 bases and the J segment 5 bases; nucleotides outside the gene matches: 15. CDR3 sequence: CASSRGTGNAGPNEQYF. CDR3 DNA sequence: TGTGCCAGCTCACGAGGGACAGGGAACGCCGGCCCCAACGAGCAGTACTTC.

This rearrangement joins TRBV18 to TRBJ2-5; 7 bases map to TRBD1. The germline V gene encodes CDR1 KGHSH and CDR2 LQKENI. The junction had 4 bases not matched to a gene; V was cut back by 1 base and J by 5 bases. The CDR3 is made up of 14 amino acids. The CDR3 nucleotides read TGTGCCAGCTCACCACGTGGGACAGACGAGACCCAGTACTTC. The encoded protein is CASSPRGTDETQYF. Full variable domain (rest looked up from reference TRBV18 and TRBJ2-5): NAGVMQNPRHLVRRRGQEARLRCSPMKGHSHVYWYRQLPEEGLKFMVYLQKENIIDESGMPKERFSAEFPKEGPSILRIQQVVRGDSAAYFCASSPRGTDETQYFGPGTRLLVL.

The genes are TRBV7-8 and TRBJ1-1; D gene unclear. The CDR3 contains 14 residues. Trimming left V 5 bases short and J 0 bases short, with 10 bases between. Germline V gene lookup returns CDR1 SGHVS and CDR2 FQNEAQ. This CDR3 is CASSRGRMNTEAFF. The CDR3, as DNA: TGTGCCAGCAGCCGGGGAAGGATGAACACTGAAGCTTTCTTT.

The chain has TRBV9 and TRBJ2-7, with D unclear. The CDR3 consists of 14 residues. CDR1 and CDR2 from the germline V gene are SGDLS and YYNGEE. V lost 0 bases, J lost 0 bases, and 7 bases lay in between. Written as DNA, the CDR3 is TGTGCCAGCAGCGTAGAAGTAGTCTCCTACGAGCAGTACTTC. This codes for CASSVEVVSYEQYF.

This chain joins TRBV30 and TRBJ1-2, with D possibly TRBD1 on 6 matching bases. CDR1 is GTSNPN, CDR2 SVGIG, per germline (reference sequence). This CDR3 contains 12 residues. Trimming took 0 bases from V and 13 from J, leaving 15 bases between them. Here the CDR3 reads CAWSVPRMDSTF. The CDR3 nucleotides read TGTGCCTGGAGTGTACCCCGAATGGACAGCACCTTC.

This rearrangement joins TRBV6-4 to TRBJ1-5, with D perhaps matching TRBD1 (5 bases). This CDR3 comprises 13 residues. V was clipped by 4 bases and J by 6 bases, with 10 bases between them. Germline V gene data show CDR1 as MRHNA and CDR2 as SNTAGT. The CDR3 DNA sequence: TGTGCCAGCAGTGTCGGGAGGGGTCAGCCCCAGCATTTT. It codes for CASSVGRGQPQHF.

The CDR3 here is CASSYRGTETQYF. In nucleotides, the CDR3 is TGTGCCAGCAGCTACAGGGGGACGGAGACCCAGTACTTC. The chain links TRBV14 to TRBJ2-5, with 8 bases fitting TRBD1. Germline CDR1 and CDR2: SGHDN and FVKESK. There are 13 residues in the CDR3. With V trimmed by 5 bases and J by 5 bases, 4 bases remained unmatched. The full variable domain, in which reference TRBV14 and TRBJ2-5 provide the parts outside the CDR3, is EAGVTQFPSHSVIEKGQTVTLRCDPISGHDNLYWYRRVMGKEIKFLLHFVKESKQDESGMPNNRFLAERTGGTYSTLKVQPAELEDSGVYFCASSYRGTETQYFGPGTRLLVL.

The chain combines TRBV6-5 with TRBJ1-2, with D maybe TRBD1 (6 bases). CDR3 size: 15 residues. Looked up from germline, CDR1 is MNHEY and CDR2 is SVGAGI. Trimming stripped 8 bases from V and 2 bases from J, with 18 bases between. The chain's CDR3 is CASGMGGALNYGYTF. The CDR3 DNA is TGTGCCAGCGGAATGGGGGGGGCTTTAAACTATGGCTACACCTTC.

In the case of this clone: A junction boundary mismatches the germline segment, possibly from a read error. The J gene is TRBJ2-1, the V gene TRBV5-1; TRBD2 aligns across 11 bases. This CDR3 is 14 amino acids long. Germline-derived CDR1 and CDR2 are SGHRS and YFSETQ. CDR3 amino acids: CASSPKGLAVPQVF. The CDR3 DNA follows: TGCGCCAGCAGCCCGAAGGGACTAGCGGTGCCCCAGGTCTTC. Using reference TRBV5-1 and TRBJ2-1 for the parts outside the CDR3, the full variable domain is KAGVTQTPRYLIKTRGQQVTLSCSPISGHRSVSWYQQTPGQGLQFLFEYFSETQRNKGNFPGRFSGRQFSNSRSEMNVSTLELGDSALYLCASSPKGLAVPQVFGPGTRLTVL.

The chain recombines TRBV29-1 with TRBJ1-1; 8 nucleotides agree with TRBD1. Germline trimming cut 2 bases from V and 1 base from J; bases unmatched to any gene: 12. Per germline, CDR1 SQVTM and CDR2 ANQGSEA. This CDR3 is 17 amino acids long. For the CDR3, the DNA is TGCAGCGTTGAATCCCGAGGCAGGGGGCACTCGAACACTGAAGCTTTCTTT. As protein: CSVESRGRGHSNTEAFF.

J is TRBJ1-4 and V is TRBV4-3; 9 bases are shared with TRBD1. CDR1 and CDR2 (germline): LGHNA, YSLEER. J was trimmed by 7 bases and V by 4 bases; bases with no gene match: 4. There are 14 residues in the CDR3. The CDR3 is CASSPGQGGEKLFF. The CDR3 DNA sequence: TGCGCCAGCAGCCCGGGACAGGGCGGTGAAAAACTGTTTTTT.

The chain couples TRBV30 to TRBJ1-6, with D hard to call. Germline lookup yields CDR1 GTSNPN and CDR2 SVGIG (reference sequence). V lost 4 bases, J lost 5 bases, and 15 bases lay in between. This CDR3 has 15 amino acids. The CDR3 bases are TGTGCCTGGAAGCGATTGTCGCTCGATAATTCACCCCTCCACTTT. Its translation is CAWKRLSLDNSPLHF.

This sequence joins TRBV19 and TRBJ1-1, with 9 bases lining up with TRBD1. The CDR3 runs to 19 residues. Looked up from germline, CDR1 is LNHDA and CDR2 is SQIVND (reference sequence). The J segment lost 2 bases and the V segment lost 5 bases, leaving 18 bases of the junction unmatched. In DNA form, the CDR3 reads TGTGCCAGTAGTTCGGGGGGACCCTTAGGACAGGGGAAAAACACTGAAGCTTTCTTT. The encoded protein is CASSSGGPLGQGKNTEAFF.

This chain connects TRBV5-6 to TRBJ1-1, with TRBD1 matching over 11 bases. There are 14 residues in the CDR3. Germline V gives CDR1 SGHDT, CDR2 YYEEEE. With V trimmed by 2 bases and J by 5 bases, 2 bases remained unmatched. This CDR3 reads CASSLGDRGTEAFF. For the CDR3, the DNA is TGTGCCAGCAGCTTAGGGGACAGGGGGACTGAAGCTTTCTTT.

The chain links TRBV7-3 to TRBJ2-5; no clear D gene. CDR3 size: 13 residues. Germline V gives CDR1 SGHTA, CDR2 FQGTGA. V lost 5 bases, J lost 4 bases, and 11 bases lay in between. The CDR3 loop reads CASSRNRLETQYF. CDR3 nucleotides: TGTGCCAGCAGCCGAAACCGACTAGAGACCCAGTACTTC.

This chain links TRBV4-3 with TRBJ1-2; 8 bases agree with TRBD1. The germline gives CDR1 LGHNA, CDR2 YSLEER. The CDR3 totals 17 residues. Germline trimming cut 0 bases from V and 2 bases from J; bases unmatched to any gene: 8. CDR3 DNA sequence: TGCGCCAGCAGCCAAGATCCCGCCCGACAGGGGAACTATGGCTACACCTTC. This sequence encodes CASSQDPARQGNYGYTF.

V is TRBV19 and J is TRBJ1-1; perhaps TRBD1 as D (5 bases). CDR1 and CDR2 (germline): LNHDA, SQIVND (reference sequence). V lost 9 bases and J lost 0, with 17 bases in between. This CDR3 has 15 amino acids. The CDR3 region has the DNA TGTGCCAGCCGGGGGAGACAACTCATGAACACTGAAGCTTTCTTT. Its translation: CASRGRQLMNTEAFF.

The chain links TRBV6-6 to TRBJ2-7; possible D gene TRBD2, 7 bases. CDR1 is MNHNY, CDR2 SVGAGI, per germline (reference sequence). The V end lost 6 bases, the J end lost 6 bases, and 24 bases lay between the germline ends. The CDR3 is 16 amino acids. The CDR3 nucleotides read TGTGCCAGCAGGAAGGGGGGGGCTTGGGTTTTCGGCGAGCAGTACTTC. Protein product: CASRKGGAWVFGEQYF.

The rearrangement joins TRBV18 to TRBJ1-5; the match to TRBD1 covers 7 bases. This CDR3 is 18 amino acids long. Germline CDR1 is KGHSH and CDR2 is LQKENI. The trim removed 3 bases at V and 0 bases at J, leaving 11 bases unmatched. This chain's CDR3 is CASSPSGQASNSNQPQHF. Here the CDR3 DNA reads TGTGCCAGCTCACCGAGCGGACAGGCCTCAAATAGCAATCAGCCCCAGCATTTT.

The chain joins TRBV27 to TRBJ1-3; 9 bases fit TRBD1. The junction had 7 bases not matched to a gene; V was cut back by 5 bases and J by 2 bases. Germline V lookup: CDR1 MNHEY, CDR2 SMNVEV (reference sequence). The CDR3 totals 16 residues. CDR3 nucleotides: TGTGCCAGCAGTCTAAACCGGGACAGGGCTGGAAACACCATATATTTT. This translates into CASSLNRDRAGNTIYF.

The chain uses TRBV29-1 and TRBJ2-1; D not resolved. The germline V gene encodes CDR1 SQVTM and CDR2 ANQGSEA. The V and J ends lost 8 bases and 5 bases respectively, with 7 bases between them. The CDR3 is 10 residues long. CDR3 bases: TGCAGCTTACGCGACAATGAGCAGTTCTTC. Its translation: CSLRDNEQFF.

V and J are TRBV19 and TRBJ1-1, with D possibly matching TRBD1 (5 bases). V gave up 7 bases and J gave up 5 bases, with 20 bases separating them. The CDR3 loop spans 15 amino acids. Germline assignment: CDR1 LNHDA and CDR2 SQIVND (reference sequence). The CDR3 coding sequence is TGTGCCAGTACGAGTGGGGGAGGATTGGGGACTGAAGCTTTCTTT. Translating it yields CASTSGGGLGTEAFF.